The T cell receptor (beta chain) under discussion was sequenced for a study of technical replicates of blood from a few donors. Produced via immunoSEQ multiplex PCR; TCRdb's table is partial and in-frame only. The data hold tens of thousands of clones, with roughly 91% observed a single time. Deletions cut 4 bases from V and 1 base from J, with 2 bases between. The germline CDR1 and CDR2 sequences are SGHRS and YFSETQ. CDR3 length equals 11 residues. This clone was picked up a small number of times. This chain uses TRBV5-1 with TRBJ2-5, with unresolved D. The sample comprised T cells isolated from PBMCs. The receptor was derived from a human donor in good health. DNA of the CDR3: TGCGCCAGCAGCCTCCAAGAGACCCAGTACTTC. Translating gives CASSLQETQYF.